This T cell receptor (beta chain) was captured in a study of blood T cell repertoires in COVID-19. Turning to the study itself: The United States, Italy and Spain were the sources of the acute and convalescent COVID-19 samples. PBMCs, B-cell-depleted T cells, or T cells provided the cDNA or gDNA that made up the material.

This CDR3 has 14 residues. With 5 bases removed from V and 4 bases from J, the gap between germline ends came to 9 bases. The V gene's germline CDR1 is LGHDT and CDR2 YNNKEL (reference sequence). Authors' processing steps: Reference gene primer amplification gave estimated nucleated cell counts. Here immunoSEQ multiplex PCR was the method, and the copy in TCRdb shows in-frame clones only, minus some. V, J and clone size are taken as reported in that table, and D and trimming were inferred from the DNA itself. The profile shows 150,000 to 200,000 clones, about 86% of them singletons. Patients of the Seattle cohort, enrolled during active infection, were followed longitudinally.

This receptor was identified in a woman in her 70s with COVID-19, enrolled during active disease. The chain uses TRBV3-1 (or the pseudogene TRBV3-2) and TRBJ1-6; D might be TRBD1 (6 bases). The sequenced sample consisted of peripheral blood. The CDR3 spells CASSNRDYNSPLHF. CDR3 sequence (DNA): TGTGCCAGCAGCAACAGGGATTATAATTCACCCCTCCACTTT.